The 26 T cell receptor beta chains in this list originate from one sample, sequenced in a study of OX40 agonist ivuxolimab in advanced cancers. Sequencing used immunoSEQ multiplex PCR; TCRdb keeps in-frame clones, though not all of them. The table has about 22,000 clones, around 87% seen once. The sample was CD4+ or CD8+ T cells sorted from blood, taken in a trial of the OX40 agonist ivuxolimab. The receptor set was obtained from an adult with an advanced solid tumor such as melanoma, head and neck, liver or kidney cancer.

The gene calls are TRBV5-1 and TRBJ1-1; 9 bases are a match to TRBD1. V shed 3 bases and J 8 bases; nucleotides not matched to a gene: 11. The V gene's germline CDR1 is SGHRS and CDR2 YFSETQ. The CDR3 is made up of 15 amino acids. The CDR3 nucleotides read TGCGCCAGCAGCTGGACAGGGGCCCCGGTCTCGGAAGCTTTCTTT. Amino acid sequence: CASSWTGAPVSEAFF.

The rearrangement links TRBV18 to TRBJ1-2, with D possibly matching TRBD1 (6 bases). The CDR3 consists of 13 residues. Germline V gene lookup returns CDR1 KGHSH and CDR2 LQKENI. Trimming pared 3 bases from V and 6 bases from J, leaving 11 bases between. The CDR3: CASSPGNRDGYTF. Here the CDR3 DNA reads TGTGCCAGCTCACCGGGGAACAGGGATGGCTACACCTTC. The variable domain in full, with the rest retrieved from reference TRBV18 and TRBJ1-2, is NAGVMQNPRHLVRRRGQEARLRCSPMKGHSHVYWYRQLPEEGLKFMVYLQKENIIDESGMPKERFSAEFPKEGPSILRIQQVVRGDSAAYFCASSPGNRDGYTFGSGTRLTVV.

The chain uses TRBV11-2 and TRBJ2-3; 9 nucleotides align to TRBD2. CDR3 length: 16 amino acids. In germline, CDR1 is SGHAT, CDR2 FQNNGV. V lost 5 bases, J lost 3 bases, and 9 bases stayed unmatched. The CDR3 here is CASSPGAGGRTDTQYF. CDR3 DNA sequence: TGTGCCAGCAGCCCCGGGGCGGGGGGGCGGACAGATACGCAGTATTTT.

The genes are TRBV7-6 and TRBJ1-2; D not resolved. V was clipped by 1 base and J by 3 bases, with 6 bases between them. The V gene's germline CDR1 is SGHVS and CDR2 FNYEAQ. The CDR3 extends over 13 amino acids. The CDR3, as DNA: TGTGCCAGCAGCTTAGGGGCAGACTATGGCTACACCTTC. Encoded protein: CASSLGADYGYTF.

The chain links TRBV11-2 to TRBJ2-5, with no clear D. Germline loops: CDR1 SGHAT, CDR2 FQNNGV. The CDR3 runs to 16 residues. The germline V and J ends were trimmed by 1 base and 4 bases, with 16 bases remaining between them. CDR3 nucleotide sequence: TGTGCCAGCAGCTTAGGTAGCAGGATCGATGGAGAGACCCAGTACTTC. Its protein is CASSLGSRIDGETQYF.

The chain employs TRBV7-9 and TRBJ1-2, with D tentatively TRBD1 (6 bases). Trimming took 5 bases from V and 6 from J, leaving 13 bases between them. In germline, CDR1 is SEHNR, CDR2 FQNEAQ (reference sequence). CDR3 length equals 13 residues. The CDR3 loop is CASSDRNRDGYTF. DNA of the CDR3: TGTGCCAGCAGCGACAGAAACAGGGATGGCTACACCTTC.

V and J are TRBV6-4 and TRBJ2-1; TRBD2 aligns across 7 bases. This CDR3 has 16 amino acids. Germline CDR1 and CDR2: MRHNA and SNTAGT. The V gene end was trimmed by 1 base and the J gene end by 3 bases; junction bases not matched to a gene: 6. The CDR3 reads CASSDWDYPYYNEQFF. The CDR3, as DNA: TGTGCCAGCAGTGACTGGGACTACCCATACTACAATGAGCAGTTCTTC.

This chain connects TRBV7-9 to TRBJ1-6; maybe TRBD1 (5 bases). Germline assignment: CDR1 SEHNR and CDR2 FQNEAQ (reference sequence). Trimming left V 2 bases short and J 10 bases short, with 12 bases between. This CDR3 contains 14 residues. The CDR3 bases are TGTGCCAGCAGCTTATCAGAGGGGCTGTCACCCCTCCACTTT. Its protein is CASSLSEGLSPLHF.

Worth noting for this clone: The same CDR3 arises from other DNA sequences in this sample as well. The chain carries TRBV6-5 and TRBJ1-1; D gene uncertain. Trimming removed 5 bases from V and 1 base from J, with 5 bases in between. There are 12 residues in the CDR3. Germline CDR1 is MNHEY and CDR2 is SVGAGI. The CDR3 sequence: CASSPSNTEAFF. The CDR3 DNA sequence: TGTGCCAGCAGTCCCTCGAACACTGAAGCTTTCTTT.

The rearrangement uses TRBV4-1 and TRBJ1-4; D may be TRBD1 (6 bases). Germline CDR1 reads MGHRA; CDR2 reads YSYEKL. This CDR3 contains 16 residues. Trimming took off 0 bases at V and 8 bases at J, with 16 bases between the two ends. The CDR3 sequence: CASSQEGGTVGEKLFF. The CDR3 DNA reads TGCGCCAGCAGCCAAGAAGGGGGGACGGTGGGGGAAAAACTGTTTTTT.

The chain combines TRBV7-8 with TRBJ1-1; 8 bases align to TRBD1. The CDR3 covers 15 residues. Germline assignment: CDR1 SGHVS and CDR2 FQNEAQ. The V segment lost 5 bases and the J segment 0 bases; nucleotides outside the gene matches: 5. CDR3 sequence reads: CASSADRGLNTEAFF. CDR3 DNA sequence: TGTGCCAGCAGCGCAGACAGGGGACTGAACACTGAAGCTTTCTTT.

J is TRBJ1-2 and V is TRBV15; possibly TRBD1 for D (6 bases). CDR1 and CDR2 from the germline V gene are LNHNV and YYDKDF (reference sequence). V was cut by 5 bases and J by 7 bases, with 17 bases left in between. This CDR3 region has 14 residues. The DNA for the CDR3 is TGTGCCACCAGCTGGGTGGGCAGGGGTGGTGGCTACACCTTC. Its protein product is CATSWVGRGGGYTF.

The J gene is TRBJ2-5, the V gene TRBV10-2; 7 bases fit TRBD2. The CDR3 has 15 residues. Germline V lookup: CDR1 WSHSY, CDR2 SAAADI. V was clipped by 2 bases and J by 5 bases; unmatched bases: 8. Written as DNA, the CDR3 is TGCGCCAGCAGTGAGGGGGAGGGCCTGGTGGAGACCCAGTACTTC. This sequence encodes CASSEGEGLVETQYF.

The V and J genes are TRBV30 and TRBJ1-1; no firm D call. This CDR3 comprises 13 residues. V was pared by 4 bases and J by 0 bases, with 9 bases between. The germline CDR1 and CDR2 sequences are GTSNPN and SVGIG (reference sequence). The CDR3 nucleotides are TGTGCCTGGACACGAGGGATGAACACTGAAGCTTTCTTT. Its protein product is CAWTRGMNTEAFF.

The chain joins TRBV7-2 to TRBJ1-2; D is ambiguous. The CDR3 spans 12 residues. Trimming removed 5 bases from V and 4 bases from J, with 8 bases in between. Germline loops: CDR1 SGHTA, CDR2 FQGNSA. Here the CDR3 reads CASSPDGYGYTF. In nucleotides, the CDR3 is TGTGCCAGCAGCCCTGACGGCTATGGCTACACCTTC. Complete variable domain (other parts from reference TRBV7-2 and TRBJ1-2): GAGVSQSPSNKVTEKGKDVELRCDPISGHTALYWYRQSLGQGLEFLIYFQGNSAPDKSGLPSDRFSAERTGGSVSTLTIQRTQQEDSAVYLCASSPDGYGYTFGSGTRLTVV.

V is TRBV9 and J is TRBJ1-1, with D possibly TRBD1 on 5 matching bases. Between the trimmed V and J ends, which lost 0 bases and 3 bases, there was a span of 15 bases. This CDR3 region has 16 residues. Germline assignment: CDR1 SGDLS and CDR2 YYNGEE. CDR3: CASSVGTRPSDTEAFF. For the CDR3, the DNA is TGTGCCAGCAGCGTAGGGACACGACCAAGTGACACTGAAGCTTTCTTT.

The chain is built from TRBV6-6 and TRBJ1-2; the D gene is possibly TRBD1 (5 bases). V was shortened by 1 base and J by 0 bases, with 12 bases between the two germline ends. Germline-derived CDR1 and CDR2 are MNHNY and SVGAGI (reference sequence). This CDR3 comprises 16 residues. Here the CDR3 DNA reads TGTGCCAGCAGTTACTTTCAGGGAGGGGCTAACTATGGCTACACCTTC. Amino acid sequence: CASSYFQGGANYGYTF.

The rearrangement joins TRBV5-6 to TRBJ1-2; maybe TRBD1 (6 bases). Germline CDR1 SGHDT, CDR2 YYEEEE. With 4 bases removed from V and 7 bases from J, the gap between germline ends came to 20 bases. The CDR3 length is 15 residues. The CDR3 sequence is CASSPPRGGEVGYTF. For the CDR3, the DNA is TGTGCCAGCAGCCCGCCAAGAGGGGGAGAGGTTGGCTACACCTTC.

This chain connects TRBV6-1 to TRBJ2-1, with D perhaps matching TRBD1 (7 bases). The germline CDR1 and CDR2 sequences are MNHNS and SASEGT. This CDR3 region has 15 residues. V shed 6 bases and J shed 9 bases, with 21 bases lying between them. The DNA for the CDR3 is TGTGCCAGCAGCGAGGGCAGGGGGATGCGGGGTGAGCAGTTCTTC. Translated: CASSEGRGMRGEQFF.

V gene TRBV19 combines with J gene TRBJ2-5; TRBD1 matches at 7 bases. Trimming at V came to 1 base and at J to 2 bases, leaving 10 bases not matched to a gene. Germline-derived CDR1 and CDR2 are LNHDA and SQIVND (reference sequence). The CDR3 sequence is 17 residues long. In nucleotides, the CDR3 is TGTGCCAGTAGTATAGCCGGGCACAGGGGAAAACAAGAGACCCAGTACTTC. It specifies CASSIAGHRGKQETQYF. Complete variable domain (other parts from reference TRBV19 and TRBJ2-5): DGGITQSPKYLFRKEGQNVTLSCEQNLNHDAMYWYRQDPGQGLRLIYYSQIVNDFQKGDIAEGYSVSREKKESFPLTVTSAQKNPTAFYLCASSIAGHRGKQETQYFGPGTRLLVL.

The genes are TRBV15 and TRBJ1-3; D might be TRBD1 (6 bases). Per germline, CDR1 LNHNV and CDR2 YYDKDF (reference sequence). The V end lost 4 bases, the J end lost 0 bases, and 16 bases lay between the germline ends. This CDR3 comprises 17 residues. CDR3: CATSTKLDRSSGNTIYF. The CDR3 DNA sequence: TGTGCCACCAGCACCAAACTTGACAGGAGCTCTGGAAACACCATATATTTT.

The rearrangement links TRBV5-1 to TRBJ1-1; tentatively, D is TRBD1 (6 bases). Germline CDR1 is SGHRS and CDR2 is YFSETQ. This CDR3 comprises 16 residues. Trimming shortened V by 1 base and J by 2 bases, and 15 bases separated the two germline ends. For the CDR3, the DNA is TGCGCCAGCAGCTTGAATTCAGGAGGGGGTAACACTGAAGCTTTCTTT. Translated: CASSLNSGGGNTEAFF.

This clone appeared once. The CDR3 loop reads CASSSGLAIYNEQFF. The DNA of the CDR3 is TGTGCCAGCAGCTCGGGACTAGCGATCTACAATGAGCAGTTCTTC. The V call is TRBV11-3, the J call TRBJ2-1; 10 bases align to TRBD2. This CDR3 comprises 15 residues. Germline V gene lookup returns CDR1 SGHNT and CDR2 YENEEA. The trim removed 4 bases at V and 3 bases at J, leaving 3 bases unmatched.

V is TRBV4-3 and J is TRBJ1-2; 7 bases line up with TRBD1. This CDR3 is built from 15 residues. Per the germline V gene, CDR1 is LGHNA and CDR2 is YSLEER. The trim removed 0 bases at V and 8 bases at J, leaving 9 bases unmatched. CDR3 coding DNA: TGCGCCAGCAGCCAAGACTCCGGACAGGCGGTGGGCTACACCTTC. Protein: CASSQDSGQAVGYTF.

In DNA form, the CDR3 reads TGCGCCAGCAGCTACGGGACAGGGGGCGCCGCAAATACGCAGTATTTT. Translation gives CASSYGTGGAANTQYF. The J gene is TRBJ2-3, the V gene TRBV5-1; 12 bases agree with TRBD1. CDR3 length equals 16 residues. V was clipped by 3 bases and J by 7 bases; unmatched bases: 9. Per the germline V gene, CDR1 is SGHRS and CDR2 is YFSETQ.

The V and J genes are TRBV2 and TRBJ2-1; 13 nucleotides line up with TRBD2. The V gene's germline CDR1 is SNHLY and CDR2 FYNNEI. Trimming took 4 bases from V and 8 from J; bases not matched to a gene: 8. The CDR3 is 16 residues long. The CDR3 DNA is TGTGCCAGCAGTGGGACTAGCGGGGGCCCCAGGGATGAGCAGTTCTTC. This codes for CASSGTSGGPRDEQFF.